What follows are 16 T cell receptor beta chains derived from one specimen sequenced in a study of shared clonotypes between healthy human individuals. The data were produced by immunoSEQ multiplex PCR, yet TCRdb's version contains in-frame clones alone and is incomplete. The sample has around 2.5 million clones, approximately 93% seen once. Material: naive CD4+ T cells from PBMCs. Noted subset: CD45RA+ positively selected. These receptors all stem from a man in his late teens or twenties in good health. Some clones in this sample may be carry-over from other donors' samples.

This clone occurred once. The chain joins TRBV7-9 to TRBJ2-7, with no clear D. CDR1 and CDR2 from the germline V gene are SEHNR and FQNEAQ (reference sequence). Deletions cut 2 bases from V and 0 bases from J, with 11 bases between. The CDR3 consists of 15 residues. Here the CDR3 DNA reads TGTGCCAGCAGCTTACAAGGGTTAGGCTCCTACGAGCAGTACTTC. Residues: CASSLQGLGSYEQYF.

A remark on this clone: Because the CDR3's place on the DNA is in doubt, the DNA is left out and the CDR3 is given as listed by TCRdb. The genes are TRBV21-1 and TRBJ2-3; the DNA was not used to check the table's D call, TRBD2. TRBV21-1 is annotated as a pseudogene. The CDR3 sequence runs 17 residues, both termini included. The CDR3: CASSKVVAGGITDTQYF.

In this sample, this clone turned up once. The same CDR3 can be traced to other DNA sequences in this sample. This sequence joins TRBV18 and TRBJ1-1, with 7 bases aligning to TRBD1. This CDR3 region has 14 residues. Germline V lookup: CDR1 KGHSH, CDR2 LQKENI. The V and J ends lost 3 bases and 1 base, in that order; junction bases with no gene match: 2. In DNA, the CDR3 is TGTGCCAGCTCACCGCGACAGGGGAACACTGAAGCTTTCTTT. It specifies CASSPRQGNTEAFF.

The chain couples TRBV11-3 to TRBJ2-7, with no clear D. Germline V gene data show CDR1 as SGHNT and CDR2 as YENEEA. The CDR3 loop spans 11 amino acids. V was trimmed by 4 bases and J by 3 bases, leaving 4 bases between them. The CDR3 DNA is TGTGCCAGCAGCTCCTTCTACGAGCAGTACTTC. It codes for CASSSFYEQYF.

The chain links TRBV6-6 to TRBJ2-7; either TRBD1 or TRBD2 may supply D (5 bases each). V was shortened by 0 bases and J by 4 bases, with 13 bases between the two germline ends. Per germline, CDR1 MNHNY and CDR2 SVGAGI (reference sequence). The CDR3 is made up of 15 amino acids. The CDR3 protein is CASSYSWGSTYEQYF. The CDR3 DNA sequence: TGTGCCAGCAGTTACTCTTGGGGGAGTACGTACGAGCAGTACTTC.

The chain uses TRBV6-1 and TRBJ1-1, with D uncertain. The germline V and J ends were trimmed by 6 bases and 8 bases, with 10 bases remaining between them. Germline V CDR1 and CDR2: MNHNS, SASEGT. The CDR3 runs 11 residues. Written as DNA, the CDR3 is TGTGCCAGCAGCCACGGACCCGAAGCTTTCTTT. Amino acid sequence: CASSHGPEAFF.

The chain has TRBV6-1 and TRBJ1-5; 8 positions agree with TRBD1. With V trimmed by 3 bases and J by 7 bases, 17 bases remained unmatched. The CDR3 sequence is 18 residues long. Germline V gives CDR1 MNHNS, CDR2 SASEGT. As DNA, the CDR3 is TGTGCCAGCAGTGAGGATAGGACAGGGAGCAGGGTGTACCAGCCCCAGCATTTT. Its protein is CASSEDRTGSRVYQPQHF.

The CDR3 is CASGVTGTSGELFF. CDR3 nucleotide sequence: TGCGCCAGCGGGGTCACAGGAACTAGCGGGGAGCTGTTTTTT. The rearrangement joins TRBV5-1 to TRBJ2-2; TRBD1 or TRBD2 may be the D gene (5 bases each). The CDR3 is 14 residues long. The V and J ends lost 7 bases and 7 bases respectively, with 17 bases between them. Germline values: CDR1 SGHRS, CDR2 YFSETQ.

The chain has TRBV19 and TRBJ2-3, with 13 nucleotides matching TRBD2. The CDR3 loop spans 14 amino acids. V trimming: 8 bases; J trimming: 1 base; junction bases outside the gene matches: 0. Germline CDR1 reads LNHDA; CDR2 reads SQIVND (reference sequence). DNA of the CDR3: TGTGCCAGTGGACTAGCGGGAGGCACAGATACGCAGTATTTT. Translation: CASGLAGGTDTQYF. Looking up the rest from reference TRBV19 and TRBJ2-3 gives the full variable domain: DGGITQSPKYLFRKEGQNVTLSCEQNLNHDAMYWYRQDPGQGLRLIYYSQIVNDFQKGDIAEGYSVSREKKESFPLTVTSAQKNPTAFYLCASGLAGGTDTQYFGPGTRLTVL.

This CDR3 is CASSYSMVADTQYF. CDR3 coding DNA: TGTGCCAGCAGTTACTCGATGGTCGCAGATACGCAGTATTTT. V gene TRBV6-6 combines with J gene TRBJ2-3; D ambiguous. The V and J ends lost 0 bases and 4 bases respectively, with 8 bases between them. Germline V gene lookup returns CDR1 MNHNY and CDR2 SVGAGI (reference sequence). The CDR3 runs to 14 residues.

The CDR3 is CASSHGRDNRFYGYTF. DNA of the CDR3: TGCGCCAGCAGCCATGGCCGGGACAACCGCTTCTACGGCTACACCTTC. The rearrangement links TRBV4-1 to TRBJ1-2, with a tentative D call TRBD1 (6 bases). Germline lookup yields CDR1 MGHRA and CDR2 YSYEKL. Trimming stripped 3 bases from V and 8 bases from J, with 22 bases between. The CDR3 is 16 residues long.

The chain carries TRBV18 and TRBJ2-5; 7 bases are a match to TRBD1. The CDR3 loop spans 15 amino acids. With V trimmed by 0 bases and J by 3 bases, 4 bases remained unmatched. CDR1 and CDR2 from the germline V gene are KGHSH and LQKENI. The CDR3 bases are TGTGCCAGCTCACCACCGTGGCAGGGGGAAGAGACCCAGTACTTC. Its translation: CASSPPWQGEETQYF. Full variable domain (outside the CDR3, taken from reference TRBV18 and TRBJ2-5): NAGVMQNPRHLVRRRGQEARLRCSPMKGHSHVYWYRQLPEEGLKFMVYLQKENIIDESGMPKERFSAEFPKEGPSILRIQQVVRGDSAAYFCASSPPWQGEETQYFGPGTRLLVL.

Notes on this clone: The sample carries other DNA sequences with the same CDR3. This chain links TRBV28 with TRBJ2-1; D may be TRBD2 (6 bases). V lost 6 bases and J lost 6, with 9 bases in between. CDR1 and CDR2 (germline): MDHEN, SYDVKM. The CDR3 runs 12 residues. CDR3 sequence (DNA): TGTGCCAGCAGCTTAGCGGTCAATGAGCAGTTCTTC. Its protein product is CASSLAVNEQFF.

This chain links TRBV6-5 with TRBJ2-7; D ambiguous. The ends were cut back, 4 bases at V and 3 bases at J, with 7 bases in the middle. The CDR3 sequence is 12 residues long. Germline V gives CDR1 MNHEY, CDR2 SVGAGI. The CDR3 loop reads CASSFTIYEQYF. The CDR3 DNA reads as TGTGCCAGCAGTTTCACAATCTACGAGCAGTACTTC.

Concerning this clone itself: The sample holds other DNA sequences that translate to the same CDR3. The chain uses TRBV5-1 and TRBJ2-5; no clear D. This CDR3 comprises 14 residues. Germline assignment: CDR1 SGHRS and CDR2 YFSETQ. Trimming removed 0 bases at V and 2 bases at J, with 8 bases between. CDR3 sequence (DNA): TGCGCCAGCAGCTTGGCCACAGTACAAGAGACCCAGTACTTC. Translated: CASSLATVQETQYF.

The chain joins TRBV27 to TRBJ2-7, with a weak D call TRBD2 (5 bases). Germline CDR1 reads MNHEY; CDR2 reads SMNVEV (reference sequence). Trimming shortened V by 0 bases and J by 2 bases, and 8 bases separated the two germline ends. There are 14 residues in the CDR3. This CDR3 is CASSLSYGTYEQYF. The DNA for the CDR3 is TGTGCCAGCAGTTTATCCTACGGGACCTACGAGCAGTACTTC.